This is a list of T cell receptor beta chains from one sample in a study of T cell repertoires in cytomegalovirus infection. These receptors have no identified antigens. TCRdb analysed the reads with MiXCR anew, one entry per CDR3 protein. Here the sample spans about 890,000 distinct CDR3 sequences, 25% to 40% being singletons. The specimen was cultured CD8+ T cells from PBMCs, collected from culture after CMV antigen stimulation. These receptors originate from a human donor in good health (CMV status not recorded). Some clones in this sample may be carry-over from other donors' samples. CDR3s include the opening cysteine and the closing phenylalanine or tryptophan. The D gene is left open where the match is weak. Only part of the rows carry a size: once, few, many, or a class if the clone is expanded.

J: TRBJ2-1
D: NA
length: 15
V: TRBV7-6
size: few
CDR3: CASSSPTAWHNEQFF
DNA: TGTGCCAGCAGCTCCCCGACAGCCTGGCACAATGAGCAGTTCTTC

J: TRBJ1-5
D: NA
length: 17
V: TRBV15
size: NA
CDR3: CATSIRRSIYGNQPQHF
DNA: TGTGCCACCAGCATTCGAAGATCCATATACGGCAATCAGCCCCAGCATTTT

J: TRBJ2-4
D: TRBD1
length: 17
V: TRBV6-5
size: NA
CDR3: CASREQGQGIAKNIQYF
DNA: TGTGCCAGCAGAGAACAGGGACAGGGAATAGCCAAAAACATTCAGTACTTC

J: TRBJ1-2
D: NA
length: 16
V: TRBV6-1
size: NA
CDR3: CASSGHNTRPNYGYTF
DNA: TGTGCCAGCAGTGGTCATAACACCAGACCGAACTATGGCTACACCTTC

J: TRBJ1-2
D: TRBD1
length: 16
V: TRBV3-1
size: NA
CDR3: CASSSRDRVSSYGYTF
DNA: TGTGCCAGCAGCTCCCGGGACAGGGTTTCGTCGTATGGCTACACCTTC

J: TRBJ1-2
D: NA
length: 15
V: TRBV4-2
size: few
CDR3: CASSQDQQDWGGYTF
DNA: TGTGCCAGCAGCCAAGATCAACAGGATTGGGGGGGCTACACCTTC

J: TRBJ1-6
D: TRBD1
length: 14
V: TRBV5-4
size: once
CDR3: CASSNRDSNSPLHF
DNA: TGTGCCAGCAGCAACCGGGACAGCAATTCACCCCTCCACTTT

J: TRBJ2-7
D: TRBD1
length: 14
V: TRBV27
size: many
CDR3: CASSSRTGLYEQYF
DNA: TGTGCCAGCAGTTCTCGGACAGGGCTCTACGAGCAGTACTTC

J: TRBJ2-7
D: TRBD2
length: 16
V: TRBV20-1
size: NA
CDR3: CSAEDPGTSGYYEQYF
DNA: TGCAGTGCAGAAGACCCCGGGACTAGCGGTTACTACGAGCAGTACTTC

J: TRBJ2-3
D: NA
length: 13
V: TRBV4-1
size: few
CDR3: CASSRGIDDTQYF
DNA: TGTGCCAGCAGCCGAGGGATAGACGATACGCAGTATTTT

J: TRBJ1-5
D: NA
length: 17
V: TRBV20-1
size: once
CDR3: CSAPSGARFGSNQPQHF
DNA: TGCAGTGCTCCGTCAGGGGCGAGATTCGGAAGCAATCAGCCCCAGCATTTT

J: TRBJ1-5
D: NA
length: 15
V: TRBV5-5
size: NA
CDR3: CASSLRDTGLQPQHF
DNA: TGTGCCAGCAGCTTGCGAGATACGGGGCTACAGCCCCAGCATTTT

J: TRBJ1-6
D: NA
length: 18
V: TRBV19
size: once
CDR3: CASSVTTPTGVVNSPLHF
DNA: TGTGCCAGTAGTGTAACTACCCCCACGGGAGTGGTTAATTCGCCCCTCCACTTT

J: TRBJ2-1
D: NA
length: 14
V: TRBV6-2/TRBV6-3
size: NA
CDR3: CASSFLEGTYEQFF
DNA: TGTGCCAGCAGTTTCTTGGAGGGGACCTATGAGCAGTTCTTC

J: TRBJ1-1
D: NA
length: 13
V: TRBV19
size: NA
CDR3: CASSMGLGTEAFF
DNA: TGTGCCAGCAGCATGGGACTGGGCACTGAAGCTTTCTTT

J: TRBJ2-7
D: NA
length: 15
V: TRBV27
size: few
CDR3: CASSLSPGSKNEQYF
DNA: TGTGCCAGCAGTTTATCGCCGGGATCGAAAAACGAGCAGTACTTC

J: TRBJ2-1
D: TRBD2
length: 14
V: TRBV12-3/TRBV12-4
size: NA
CDR3: CASSWGGSLNEQFF
DNA: TGTGCCAGCAGTTGGGGGGGGTCTCTCAATGAGCAGTTCTTC

J: TRBJ2-3
D: NA
length: 18
V: TRBV7-2
size: NA
CDR3: CASSLGLVGGRSADTQYF
DNA: TGTGCTAGCAGCTTAGGACTAGTGGGGGGGCGGTCGGCAGATACGCAGTATTTT

J: TRBJ1-2
D: NA
length: 13
V: TRBV19
size: few
CDR3: CASSIGSRYGYTF
DNA: TGTGCCAGTAGTATTGGGAGTCGCTATGGCTACACCTTC

J: TRBJ2-3
D: TRBD1
length: 16
V: TRBV5-6
size: NA
CDR3: CASSDRDRGHGDTQYF
DNA: TGTGCCAGCAGCGACCGGGACAGGGGGCACGGAGATACGCAGTATTTT

J: TRBJ2-1
D: NA
length: 15
V: TRBV7-4
size: NA
CDR3: CASSLVGPTVPEQFF
DNA: TGTGCCAGCAGCTTAGTGGGTCCCACAGTTCCTGAGCAGTTCTTC

J: TRBJ2-2
D: NA
length: 16
V: TRBV7-9
size: NA
CDR3: CASTDETRGNTGELFF
DNA: TGTGCCAGCACCGACGAGACTAGAGGGAACACCGGGGAGCTGTTTTTT

J: TRBJ2-5
D: NA
length: 14
V: TRBV4-1
size: NA
CDR3: CASSHDPLQETQYF
DNA: TGCGCCAGCAGCCACGACCCGCTCCAAGAGACCCAGTACTTC

J: TRBJ1-1
D: NA
length: 17
V: TRBV7-8
size: many
CDR3: CASSLFSGQTLNTEAFF
DNA: TGTGCCAGCAGCTTATTCTCTGGACAGACCTTGAACACTGAAGCTTTCTTT

J: TRBJ1-2
D: NA
length: 14
V: TRBV14
size: NA
CDR3: CASSQDRYPPLYTF
DNA: TGTGCCAGCAGCCAAGATCGGTATCCCCCCCTCTACACCTTC

J: TRBJ2-7
D: TRBD2
length: 14
V: TRBV7-6
size: few
CDR3: CASSVSGGVDEQYF
DNA: TGTGCCAGCAGCGTAAGCGGGGGGGTCGACGAGCAGTACTTC

J: TRBJ2-3
D: TRBD2
length: 15
V: TRBV24-1
size: NA
CDR3: CATSDSSGGSDTQYF
DNA: TGTGCCACCAGTGATTCTAGCGGGGGCTCAGATACGCAGTATTTT

J: TRBJ2-7
D: NA
length: 14
V: TRBV7-4
size: NA
CDR3: CTSSHLQGPYEQYF
DNA: TGTACCAGCAGTCACCTCCAGGGCCCCTACGAGCAGTACTTC

J: TRBJ1-5
D: TRBD1
length: 14
V: TRBV9
size: NA
CDR3: CASSPGQRGQPQHF
DNA: TGTGCCAGCAGCCCGGGACAGCGAGGTCAGCCCCAGCATTTT

J: TRBJ2-3
D: TRBD2
length: 16
V: TRBV7-9
size: NA
CDR3: CASSPPAGGSQITQYF
DNA: TGTGCCAGCAGCCCCCCGGCGGGGGGGTCACAGATTACGCAGTATTTT

J: TRBJ1-1
D: NA
length: 14
V: TRBV10-3
size: many
CDR3: CAISDSVMNTEAFF
DNA: TGTGCCATCAGTGATTCTGTCATGAACACTGAAGCTTTCTTT

J: TRBJ2-1
D: TRBD2
length: 18
V: TRBV18
size: NA
CDR3: CASSPIRTSLQFMDEQFF
DNA: TGTGCCAGCTCACCCATCCGGACTAGCCTTCAGTTTATGGATGAGCAGTTCTTC

J: TRBJ2-5
D: NA
length: 14
V: TRBV7-9
size: NA
CDR3: CASSWEEGPPAQYF
DNA: TGTGCCAGCAGCTGGGAGGAGGGGCCACCGGCCCAGTACTTC

J: TRBJ2-1
D: TRBD2
length: 16
V: TRBV5-1
size: NA
CDR3: CASSLGLAVSYNEQFF
DNA: TGCGCCAGCAGCTTGGGACTAGCGGTCTCCTACAATGAGCAGTTCTTC

J: TRBJ2-1
D: TRBD1
length: 16
V: TRBV7-9
size: few
CDR3: CASSYTGTGVGNEQFF
DNA: TGTGCCAGCAGCTACACCGGGACAGGGGTGGGCAATGAGCAGTTCTTC

J: TRBJ2-7
D: NA
length: 14
V: TRBV7-7
size: many
CDR3: CASSLDPGSYEQYF
DNA: TGTGCTAGCAGCTTAGATCCAGGGAGCTACGAGCAGTACTTC

J: TRBJ1-1
D: NA
length: 15
V: TRBV27
size: few
CDR3: CASSIVGGRHTEAFF
DNA: TGTGCCAGCAGTATCGTGGGGGGGAGGCACACTGAAGCTTTCTTT

J: TRBJ1-2
D: TRBD1
length: 16
V: TRBV4-1
size: NA
CDR3: CASSQDSGGDNYGYTF
DNA: TGCGCCAGCAGCCAAGATTCAGGGGGCGATAACTATGGCTACACCTTC

J: TRBJ1-1
D: NA
length: 14
V: TRBV7-6
size: NA
CDR3: CASSLQPGDTEAFF
DNA: TGTGCCAGCAGCTTACAGCCTGGGGACACTGAAGCTTTCTTT

J: TRBJ1-4
D: NA
length: 13
V: TRBV24-1
size: few
CDR3: CATSDRRDEKLFF
DNA: TGTGCCACCAGTGATCGGAGGGATGAAAAACTGTTTTTT

J: TRBJ1-4
D: NA
length: 14
V: TRBV6-5
size: once
CDR3: CTSSYAEGNEKLFF
DNA: TGTACCAGCAGTTACGCCGAGGGCAATGAAAAACTGTTTTTT

J: TRBJ2-2
D: TRBD2
length: 19
V: TRBV4-3
size: NA
CDR3: CASSHPGLAAFTNTGELFF
DNA: TGCGCCAGCAGCCACCCGGGACTAGCGGCGTTTACGAACACCGGGGAGCTGTTTTTT

J: TRBJ1-1
D: NA
length: 19
V: TRBV12-3/TRBV12-4
size: once
CDR3: CASSFLTRGVQGENTEAFF
DNA: TGTGCCAGCAGTTTTCTCACTCGAGGGGTACAGGGAGAGAACACTGAAGCTTTCTTT

J: TRBJ1-1
D: NA
length: 17
V: TRBV27
size: NA
CDR3: CASSLSLGQSMNTEAFF
DNA: TGTGCCAGCAGTTTATCTCTCGGCCAGTCCATGAACACTGAAGCTTTCTTT

J: TRBJ2-7
D: NA
length: 13
V: TRBV7-9
size: few
CDR3: CASSLEGLYEQYF
DNA: TGTGCCAGCAGCTTAGAGGGGCTATACGAGCAGTACTTC

J: TRBJ1-1
D: NA
length: 14
V: TRBV7-6
size: many
CDR3: CASSLEAANTEAFF
DNA: TGTGCCAGCAGCTTAGAGGCAGCTAACACTGAAGCTTTCTTT